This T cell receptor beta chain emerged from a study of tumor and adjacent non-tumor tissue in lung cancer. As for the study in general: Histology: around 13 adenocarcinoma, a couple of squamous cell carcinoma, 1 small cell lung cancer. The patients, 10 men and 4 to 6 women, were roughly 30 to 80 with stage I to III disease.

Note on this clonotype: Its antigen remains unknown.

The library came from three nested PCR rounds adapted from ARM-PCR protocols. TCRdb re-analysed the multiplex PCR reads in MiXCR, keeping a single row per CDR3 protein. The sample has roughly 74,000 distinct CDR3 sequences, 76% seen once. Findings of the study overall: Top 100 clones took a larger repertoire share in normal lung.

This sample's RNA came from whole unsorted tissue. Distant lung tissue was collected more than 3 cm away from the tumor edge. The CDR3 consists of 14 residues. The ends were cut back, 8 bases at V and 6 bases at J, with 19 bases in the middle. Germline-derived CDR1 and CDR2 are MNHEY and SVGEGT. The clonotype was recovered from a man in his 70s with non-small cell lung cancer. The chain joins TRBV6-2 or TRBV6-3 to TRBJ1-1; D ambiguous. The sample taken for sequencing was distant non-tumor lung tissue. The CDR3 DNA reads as TGTGCCAGCTCGGATACGTCGGCTAACTCTGAAGCTTTCTTT. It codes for CASSDTSANSEAFF.